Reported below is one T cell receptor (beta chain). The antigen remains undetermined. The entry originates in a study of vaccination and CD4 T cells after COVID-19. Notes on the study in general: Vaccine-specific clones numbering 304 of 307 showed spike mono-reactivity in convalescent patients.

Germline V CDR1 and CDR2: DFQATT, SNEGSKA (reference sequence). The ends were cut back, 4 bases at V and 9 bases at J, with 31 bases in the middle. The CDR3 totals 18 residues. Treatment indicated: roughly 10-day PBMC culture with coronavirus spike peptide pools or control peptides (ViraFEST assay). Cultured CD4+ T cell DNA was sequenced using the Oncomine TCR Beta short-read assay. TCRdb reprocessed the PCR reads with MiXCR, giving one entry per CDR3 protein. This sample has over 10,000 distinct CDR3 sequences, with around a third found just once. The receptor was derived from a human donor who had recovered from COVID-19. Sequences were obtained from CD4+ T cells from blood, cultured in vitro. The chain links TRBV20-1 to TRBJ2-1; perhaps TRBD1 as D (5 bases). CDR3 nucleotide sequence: TGCAGTGCTAATCATTTCACGACTTTTGGGGCAGGGTTGGCTGAGCAGTTCTTC. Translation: CSANHFTTFGAGLAEQFF.